The sequence of this T cell receptor (beta chain) was determined in a study of shared clonotypes between healthy human individuals. The wider study: Per donor, three plates held CD4 naive cells, three held CD4 memory, two held CD8 naive and one held CD8 memory. Study-level results: An effect of sequencing depth on clonotype sharing among donors was expected.

Trimming cost V 6 bases and J 7 bases; bases outside gene matches: 9. CDR1 and CDR2 from the germline V gene are MDHEN and SYDVKM. There are 14 residues in the CDR3. Terminally differentiated effector memory CD45RA+ cells were left out of the naive CD8 fraction, which was CD45RO-negative and positively selected for CCR7. Data came from immunoSEQ multiplex PCR; TCRdb stores just in-frame clones and leaves some out. The sample lists around 2.1 million clones, approximately 94% occurring once. With regard to this clone: Its antigen remains unidentified.

The chain links TRBV28 to TRBJ2-3, with 8 bases aligning to TRBD1. This TCR came from a man between 18 and 35 years old in good health. Some clones in this sample may be carry-over from other donors' samples. The sample was naive CD8+ T cells from PBMCs. CDR3 protein: CASRETGVLNTQYF. The CDR3 DNA sequence: TGTGCCAGCAGGGAGACAGGGGTCCTGAATACGCAGTATTTT.